This TCR beta chain was profiled in a study of T cell responses to AZD1222 COVID-19 vaccine. The CDR3 sequence is 15 residues long. Germline-derived CDR1 and CDR2 are ENHRY and SYGVKD. J was trimmed by 4 bases and V by 6 bases; bases with no gene match: 9. Profiling relied on immunoSEQ multiplex PCR, and the TCRdb table lists in-frame clones only, not all of them. There are some 96,000 clones in the sample; 88% occur only once, and about 2.9% lies in the top ten. This clone has a single count. The source of this sequence is an adult in good health. This chain connects TRBV10-3 to TRBJ2-7; 10 nucleotides match TRBD1. Sequenced material: peripheral blood, taken on day 0 of AZD1222 vaccination. The CDR3 sequence is CAIRHEGQGKYEQYF. DNA for the CDR3: TGTGCCATCAGACACGAGGGACAGGGGAAGTACGAGCAGTACTTC.